This T cell receptor (beta chain) emerged from a study of cytomegalovirus exposure and HLA in healthy donors. At the level of the study: From HLA-typed donors, an early data release held tens of millions of unique TCRs.

This clone is a singleton in its sample. The antigen remains undetermined. Findings and limits, study-wide: Three chains linked to CMV were shown in vitro to be specific for CMV antigens.

V was pared by 4 bases and J by 8 bases, with 12 bases of the junction left unmatched. Germline V lookup: CDR1 KGHSH, CDR2 LQKENI. The CDR3 runs to 15 residues. PCR involved 60 Vbeta and 13 Jbeta primers. The table came from immunoSEQ multiplex PCR; TCRdb's copy has only in-frame clones and leaves some out. The data show some 140,000 clones, with 75% to 85% seen just once and approximately 5.6% held by the top ten. Sequenced input: PBMCs. The sequence came from a woman between 35 and 50 years old in good health and CMV-seropositive. This rearrangement joins TRBV18 to TRBJ2-5, with TRBD1 matching over 8 bases. CDR3 DNA: TGTGCCAGCTCACAAACAGGGGGTACAAGAGAAACCCAGTACTTC. It specifies CASSQTGGTRETQYF.